A selection of T cell receptor beta chains follows, all from one sample in a study of metastatic and nonmetastatic thyroid tumors. From the PCR reads, TCRdb re-called clones with MiXCR. The data show 8,700 or so clones, 29% seen once. Sample: tumor tissue. The source is a female donor with papillary thyroid cancer or a benign thyroid nodule (not recorded which). Some clones in this sample may be carry-over from other donors' samples. Both conserved end residues are part of each CDR3. A D gene is named only where the DNA matches it firmly. Only some rows state a clone size, as once, few, many or a class for expanded clones.

many	TRBV7-9	TRBD2	TRBJ2-1	CASSLVGTSNYEQFF	TGTGCCAGCAGCTTAGTAGGGACTAGTAACTATGAGCAGTTCTTC
-	TRBV4-2	-	TRBJ2-7	CASSPPNYEQYF	TGTGCCAGCAGCCCGCCAAACTACGAGCAGTACTTC
-	TRBV5-1	-	TRBJ2-1	CASSLDGLGNEQFF	TGCGCCAGCAGCTTGGATGGTCTTGGGAATGAGCAGTTCTTC
-	TRBV12-3/TRBV12-4	TRBD1	TRBJ2-2	CASSLQGAGELFF	TGTGCCAGCAGTTTACAGGGGGCCGGGGAGCTGTTTTTT
medium-sized	TRBV9	-	TRBJ2-7	CASSRTGTPGYEQYF	TGTGCCAGCAGCCGTACCGGGACGCCAGGCTACGAGCAGTACTTC
few	TRBV27	TRBD1	TRBJ2-6	CASSSTGGAGANVLTF	TGTGCCAGCAGTTCTACAGGGGGCGCTGGGGCCAACGTCCTGACTTTC
many	TRBV19	-	TRBJ2-2	CASRSTGVAGELFF	TGTGCCAGTAGATCGACAGGTGTTGCCGGGGAGCTGTTTTTT
many	TRBV7-9	-	TRBJ2-2	CASPQEGFTGELFF	TGTGCCAGCCCCCAGGAGGGATTCACCGGGGAGCTGTTTTTT
-	TRBV5-6	-	TRBJ2-7	CASSPEGSSYEQYF	TGTGCCAGCAGCCCGGAGGGGAGCTCCTACGAGCAGTACTTC
few	TRBV12-3/TRBV12-4	-	TRBJ1-1	CASHVPELMNTEAFF	TGTGCCAGCCACGTCCCAGAATTAATGAACACTGAAGCTTTCTTT
-	TRBV12-3/TRBV12-4	-	TRBJ1-2	CASSLVESSYTF	TGTGCCAGCAGTTTAGTAGAGAGTAGCTACACCTTC
-	TRBV5-1	-	TRBJ2-2	CASSLAGSANTGELFF	TGCGCCAGCAGCTTGGCGGGCAGCGCGAACACCGGGGAGCTGTTTTTT
medium-sized	TRBV15	-	TRBJ1-5	CATSRDKGFNQPQHF	TGTGCCACCAGCAGAGATAAAGGGTTCAATCAGCCCCAGCATTTT
-	TRBV5-1	TRBD1	TRBJ2-3	CASSITWTGADTQYF	TGCGCCAGCAGCATAACTTGGACAGGAGCTGATACGCAGTATTTT
few	TRBV28	TRBD1	TRBJ1-2	CASTPWQGAGGYTF	TGTGCCAGCACCCCCTGGCAGGGGGCGGGTGGCTACACCTTC
-	TRBV7-9	TRBD1	TRBJ1-1	CASSLQGAMNTEAFF	TGTGCCAGCAGCTTACAGGGGGCGATGAACACTGAAGCTTTCTTT
-	TRBV7-2	-	TRBJ1-5	CASSLVQGLGNQPQHF	TGTGCCAGCAGCTTAGTGCAGGGTCTGGGCAATCAGCCCCAGCATTTT
few	TRBV9	TRBD2	TRBJ2-1	CASSSPGLGIREQFF	TGTGCCAGCAGCTCACCGGGACTAGGTATCCGTGAGCAGTTCTTC
few	TRBV6-2/TRBV6-3	TRBD2	TRBJ2-7	CASRELAGGSSYEQYF	TGTGCCAGCAGGGAACTAGCGGGAGGAAGCTCCTACGAGCAGTACTTC
many	TRBV7-3	-	TRBJ2-6	CASSPAPVSGANVLTF	TGTGCCAGCAGCCCCGCCCCAGTATCTGGGGCCAACGTCCTGACTTTC
few	TRBV6-1	-	TRBJ2-7	CASSGGYYEQYF	TGTGCCAGCAGTGGGGGATACTACGAGCAGTACTTC
medium-sized	TRBV12-5	-	TRBJ2-6	CASGFQGGANVLTF	TGTGCTAGTGGTTTCCAGGGTGGGGCCAACGTCCTGACTTTC
many	TRBV20-1	TRBD1	TRBJ2-1	CTTGARRQFF	TGCACCACAGGGGCTCGTCGGCAGTTCTTC
medium-sized	TRBV5-4	-	TRBJ2-2	CASGGPGTGELFF	TGTGCCAGCGGGGGGCCAGGCACCGGGGAGCTGTTTTTT
medium-sized	TRBV24-1	-	TRBJ2-7	CATSEIGSYEQYF	TGTGCCACCAGTGAGATAGGGTCCTACGAGCAGTACTTC
few	TRBV2	-	TRBJ2-7	CASSEAGRGSEQYF	TGTGCTAGCAGTGAAGCCGGGAGAGGGAGCGAGCAGTACTTC
-	TRBV7-6	-	TRBJ2-7	CSSSSVRNSYEQYF	TGTTCCAGCAGCTCGGTACGGAACTCCTACGAGCAGTACTTC
-	TRBV6-1	TRBD1	TRBJ2-7	CASSDETGGSYEQYF	TGTGCCAGCAGCGATGAGACAGGGGGCTCCTACGAGCAGTACTTC
few	TRBV28	-	TRBJ1-3	CASSFPVSDTGNTIYF	TGTGCCAGCAGTTTCCCCGTGTCGGATACTGGAAACACCATATATTTT